These T cell receptor beta chains were read from a single sample in a study of T cell responses to AZD1222 COVID-19 vaccine. Only in-frame clones appear in the TCRdb table, and some are missing; sequencing was by immunoSEQ multiplex PCR. This sample has roughly 77,000 clones, with 70% to 90% found just once. This material consisted of peripheral blood, taken on day 0 of MenACWY control vaccination. The receptor set was obtained from an adult in good health. CDR3s include the opening cysteine and the closing phenylalanine or tryptophan. A D gene is named only where the DNA matches it firmly. Size values are once, few and many counts, or a class for expanded clones, and some rows have none.

CDR3 protein,CDR3 DNA,V gene,clone size,D gene,J gene
CASSRNRAGNTIYF,TGTGCCAGCTCCCGAAACAGGGCTGGAAACACCATATATTTT,TRBV2,NA,NA,TRBJ1-3
CAISEGQGNSPLHF,TGTGCCATCAGTGAGGGGCAGGGTAATTCACCCCTCCACTTT,TRBV10-3,NA,NA,TRBJ1-6
CASSLRDRGFEGYTF,TGTGCCAGCAGTTTACGGGACAGGGGATTCGAAGGCTACACCTTC,TRBV6-2/TRBV6-3,NA,TRBD1,TRBJ1-2
CASSRATGGVREAFF,TGCGCCAGCAGCCGAGCCACAGGGGGGGTTAGAGAAGCTTTCTTT,TRBV4-3,NA,TRBD1,TRBJ1-1
CASSLGLPNTEAFF,TGCGCCAGCAGCCTCGGACTGCCGAACACTGAAGCTTTCTTT,TRBV4-3,NA,NA,TRBJ1-1
CASSPPGRGETQYF,TGCGCCAGCAGCCCGCCGGGGAGGGGAGAGACCCAGTACTTC,TRBV5-1,NA,TRBD2,TRBJ2-5
CASSQSSGNTIYF,TGTGCCAGCAGCCAGAGCTCTGGAAACACCATATATTTT,TRBV3-1/TRBV3-2,NA,NA,TRBJ1-3
CASSLGTRPDTQYF,TGTGCCAGCAGCTTAGGGACTAGACCAGATACGCAGTATTTT,TRBV7-2,NA,TRBD2,TRBJ2-3
CASSDRQGAGQPQHF,TGTGCCAGCAGTGACCGACAGGGGGCAGGTCAGCCCCAGCATTTT,TRBV2,NA,TRBD1,TRBJ1-5
CASSFPTRF,TGTGCCAGCAGCTTCCCCACCCGCTTT,TRBV7-2,few,NA,TRBJ1-1
CATSRDGGPYEQYF,TGTGCCACCAGCAGGGACGGGGGGCCCTACGAGCAGTACTTC,TRBV15,NA,NA,TRBJ2-7
CARKLALYLYEQYF,TGTGCCAGAAAACTAGCCCTCTACCTCTACGAGCAGTACTTC,TRBV3-1/TRBV3-2,NA,NA,TRBJ2-7
CASSLAPGSVEGYTF,TGCGCCAGCAGCTTGGCCCCAGGGAGTGTCGAGGGCTACACCTTC,TRBV5-1,once,NA,TRBJ1-2
CASRGTGGRQETQYF,TGTGCCAGCAGGGGGACAGGGGGCAGGCAAGAGACCCAGTACTTC,TRBV6-5,NA,TRBD1,TRBJ2-5
CASSPTTMRWGGANVLTF,TGTGCCAGCAGTCCCACGACTATGCGCTGGGGTGGGGCCAACGTCCTGACTTTC,TRBV6-2/TRBV6-3,NA,NA,TRBJ2-6
CASSLGQSFFNYGYTF,TGTGCCAGCAGCTTGGGACAGTCCTTTTTTAACTATGGCTACACCTTC,TRBV5-4,NA,NA,TRBJ1-2
CASSRSGLPPPGELFF,TGTGCCAGCAGCCGATCGGGTCTTCCTCCCCCCGGGGAGCTGTTTTTT,TRBV6-6,NA,NA,TRBJ2-2
CASSLKLAGGPTDTQYF,TGTGCCAGCAGCTTGAAATTAGCGGGGGGACCGACAGATACGCAGTATTTT,TRBV5-6,NA,TRBD2,TRBJ2-3
CASSIRPGGVNQPQHF,TGTGCCAGTAGTATTCGCCCCGGGGGGGTCAATCAGCCCCAGCATTTT,TRBV19,NA,NA,TRBJ1-5
CASSQDRGPDTQYF,TGCGCCAGCAGCCAGGACAGGGGCCCCGATACGCAGTATTTT,TRBV4-3,once,TRBD1,TRBJ2-3
CASSLLGFNTIYF,TGTGCCAGCAGCTTATTGGGGTTCAACACCATATATTTT,TRBV11-3,once,NA,TRBJ1-3
CASSLGTEFREQFF,TGTGCCAGCAGCTTGGGGACGGAATTCAGGGAGCAGTTCTTC,TRBV5-5,NA,NA,TRBJ2-1
CASSLGDGRAYGYTF,TGTGCCAGCAGCTTAGGTGACGGCAGGGCCTATGGCTACACCTTC,TRBV13,once,NA,TRBJ1-2
CASSHSGGGPPGTQYF,TGTGCCAGCAGCCATTCAGGGGGGGGGCCTCCGGGTACGCAGTATTTT,TRBV3-1/TRBV3-2,NA,NA,TRBJ2-3
CSVEGRSLNTEAFF,TGCAGCGTTGAGGGCAGGAGCCTAAACACTGAAGCTTTCTTT,TRBV29-1,NA,NA,TRBJ1-1
CASSPVRTEAFF,TGTGCCAGCAGTCCAGTGAGGACTGAAGCTTTCTTT,TRBV12-3/TRBV12-4,NA,NA,TRBJ1-1
CATRGNEQFF,TGTGCCACCCGAGGGAATGAGCAGTTCTTC,TRBV2,NA,NA,TRBJ2-1
CASSLMQTSGGADTQYF,TGTGCCAGCAGCTTGATGCAGACTAGCGGGGGGGCAGATACGCAGTATTTT,TRBV5-6,NA,TRBD2,TRBJ2-3
CASSLGGVSDTQYF,TGTGCCAGCAGCTTAGGTGGGGTCTCAGATACGCAGTATTTT,TRBV7-6,NA,NA,TRBJ2-3
CASSAELGRTGELFF,TGTGCCAGCAGCGCGGAATTGGGCCGCACCGGGGAGCTGTTTTTT,TRBV5-4,NA,NA,TRBJ2-2
CASSRWDRGYGYTF,TGTGCCAGCAGCCGGTGGGACAGGGGCTATGGCTACACCTTC,TRBV5-4,NA,TRBD1,TRBJ1-2
CASSGESSYNSPLHF,TGCGCCAGCAGCGGAGAGAGCTCCTATAATTCACCCCTCCACTTT,TRBV4-3,NA,NA,TRBJ1-6
CASSQGEQTSQAFF,TGCGCCAGCAGCCAAGGGGAACAGACTTCCCAAGCTTTCTTT,TRBV4-1,NA,NA,TRBJ1-1
CASSVAGGRNEQFF,TGTGCCAGCAGCGTAGCGGGGGGGCGAAATGAGCAGTTCTTC,TRBV6-2/TRBV6-3,NA,TRBD2,TRBJ2-1
CASSVVGTPQETQYF,TGTGCCAGCAGCGTAGTGGGGACTCCCCAAGAGACCCAGTACTTC,TRBV7-2,NA,NA,TRBJ2-5
CASSEVGGTNTIYF,TGTGCCAGCAGTGAAGTCGGGGGGACAAACACCATATATTTT,TRBV6-1,NA,NA,TRBJ1-3
CASSYDRANTGELFF,TGTGCCAGCAGCTATGACAGAGCGAACACCGGGGAGCTGTTTTTT,TRBV11-1,once,NA,TRBJ2-2
CASSLGSGGNYGYTF,TGTGCCAGCAGCTTAGGGTCAGGGGGGAACTATGGCTACACCTTC,TRBV7-2,NA,TRBD1,TRBJ1-2
CASSLGGTGEQYF,TGTGCCAGCAGCTTAGGGGGGACGGGCGAGCAGTACTTC,TRBV5-5,NA,NA,TRBJ2-7
CASSSTVGYEQYF,TGTGCCAGCAGTTCGACCGTAGGATACGAGCAGTACTTC,TRBV6-6,NA,NA,TRBJ2-7
CSARSGVEYFF,TGCAGTGCTAGATCGGGTGTGGAATACTTCTTT,TRBV20-1,NA,NA,TRBJ1-1
CASSSPGRGNSPLHF,TGCGCCAGCAGCTCTCCGGGACGAGGTAATTCACCCCTCCACTTT,TRBV4-1,once,NA,TRBJ1-6
CASSLHPSGSSGYTF,TGTGCCAGCAGTTTGCACCCCTCAGGATCGTCAGGCTACACCTTC,TRBV7-2,NA,NA,TRBJ1-2
CASSLSSQAGTEAFF,TGCGCCAGCAGCTTGAGTAGCCAAGCGGGGACTGAAGCTTTCTTT,TRBV5-1,once,NA,TRBJ1-1
CASSSREGQTGKLFF,TGTGCCAGCAGTTCCAGGGAGGGGCAGACGGGAAAACTGTTTTTT,TRBV28,NA,NA,TRBJ1-4
CASSSVTQGLAEKLFF,TGTGCCAGCAGTTCCGTTACACAGGGGTTGGCTGAAAAACTGTTTTTT,TRBV27,NA,TRBD1,TRBJ1-4
CASRNTPSVDSPLHF,TGTGCCAGCAGAAACACCCCAAGTGTGGATTCACCCCTCCACTTT,TRBV6-5,NA,NA,TRBJ1-6
CASSQERERNTEAFF,TGCGCCAGCAGCCAAGAGCGCGAGAGGAACACTGAAGCTTTCTTT,TRBV4-3,NA,NA,TRBJ1-1
CASSLAHGQPQHF,TGTGCCAGCAGCTTAGCGCATGGACAGCCCCAGCATTTT,TRBV7-6,NA,NA,TRBJ1-5
CAWSRWVSYEQYF,TGTGCCTGGAGTAGGTGGGTGTCCTACGAGCAGTACTTC,TRBV30,NA,NA,TRBJ2-7
CASSLDLNPTDTQYF,TGTGCCAGCAGCTTAGATCTAAACCCAACAGATACGCAGTATTTT,TRBV11-3,once,NA,TRBJ2-3
CASRTYTEAFF,TGTGCCAGCAGGACATACACTGAAGCTTTCTTT,TRBV27,NA,NA,TRBJ1-1